Below are 29 T cell receptor beta chains sequenced from a single sample in a study of CD8+ T cells in alopecia areata. Following RNA extraction, reverse transcription yielded cDNA that acted as the sequencing template. Sequencing used immunoSEQ multiplex PCR; TCRdb keeps in-frame clones, though not all of them. The table lists approximately 150,000 clones, about 70% of them singletons, with about an eighth in the top ten. The sample consisted of CD8+ T cells sorted from blood, taken at week 0. The receptors derive from a human donor with alopecia areata.

The genes are TRBV6-5 and TRBJ1-2, with 9 positions matching TRBD1. The CDR3 runs 15 residues. The germline CDR1 and CDR2 sequences are MNHEY and SVGAGI. Losses at the gene ends were 5 bases for V and 4 bases for J; bases not matched to a gene: 8. The CDR3 sequence: CASSLGQGPSYGYTF. The CDR3 region has the DNA TGTGCCAGCAGTCTAGGACAGGGGCCCAGCTATGGCTACACCTTC.

This clone showed up just a few times. J is TRBJ1-5 and V is TRBV4-1; D is possibly TRBD1 (6 bases). Trimming stripped 4 bases from V and 3 bases from J, with 13 bases between. This CDR3 has 15 residues. Germline-derived CDR1 and CDR2 are MGHRA and YSYEKL. CDR3 sequence reads: CASSRSAGANQPQHF. In DNA, the CDR3 is TGCGCCAGCAGCCGGTCGGCAGGGGCCAATCAGCCCCAGCATTTT.

The chain carries TRBV6-5 and TRBJ1-1; D is ambiguous. The CDR3 loop spans 13 amino acids. Germline V gives CDR1 MNHEY, CDR2 SVGAGI. Trimming stripped 5 bases from V and 2 bases from J, with 9 bases between. CDR3 in DNA: TGTGCCAGCAGTCTCGCGTTCAACACTGAAGCTTTCTTT. This gives the protein CASSLAFNTEAFF.

This chain uses TRBV11-2 with TRBJ2-2, with D perhaps matching TRBD1 (5 bases). V dropped 6 bases and J dropped 2 bases, with 13 bases sitting between them. The CDR3 runs 15 residues. From germline, CDR1 is SGHAT and CDR2 FQNNGV. DNA of the CDR3: TGTGCCAGCAGACTCCTGGACATTAACACCGGGGAGCTGTTTTTT. Protein: CASRLLDINTGELFF.

V is TRBV30 and J is TRBJ2-7; TRBD2 agrees at 8 bases. Germline V lookup: CDR1 GTSNPN, CDR2 SVGIG (reference sequence). The CDR3 totals 12 residues. Germline trimming cut 7 bases from V and 3 bases from J; bases unmatched to any gene: 5. This CDR3 reads CAFSGGGYEQYF. The CDR3 region has the DNA TGTGCCTTCAGCGGGGGAGGCTACGAGCAGTACTTC. The entire variable domain, with the rest obtained from reference TRBV30 and TRBJ2-7, is as follows: SQTIHQWPATLVQPVGSPLSLECTVEGTSNPNLYWYRQAAGRGLQLLFYSVGIGQISSEVPQNLSASRPQDRQFILSSKKLLLSDSGFYLCAFSGGGYEQYFGPGTRLTVT.

The chain employs TRBV6-5 and TRBJ2-7; D is uncertain. Per the germline V gene, CDR1 is MNHEY and CDR2 is SVGAGI. The CDR3 spans 9 residues. Trimming took 8 bases from V and 3 from J, leaving 2 bases between them. The CDR3 sequence: CASGYEQYF. CDR3 sequence (DNA): TGTGCCAGCGGCTACGAGCAGTACTTC.

This clone was counted once. This chain uses TRBV4-1 with TRBJ2-7, with 7 bases aligning to TRBD1. This CDR3 contains 15 residues. The V gene end was trimmed by 1 base and the J gene end by 4 bases; junction bases not matched to a gene: 7. The germline V gene has CDR1 MGHRA and CDR2 YSYEKL. The chain's CDR3 is CASSQGGTATYEQYF. CDR3 DNA sequence: TGCGCCAGCAGCCAAGGGGGGACAGCTACATACGAGCAGTACTTC.

The chain couples TRBV29-1 to TRBJ1-2, with D maybe TRBD1 (6 bases). Germline V lookup: CDR1 SQVTM, CDR2 ANQGSEA. This CDR3 contains 12 residues. The V gene lost 7 bases and the J gene lost 7 bases, with 16 bases spanning the gap. CDR3 in DNA: TGCAGCGCGGGGGTGGGGGCAGGTGGCTACACCTTC. It is translated as CSAGVGAGGYTF. Full variable domain (rest looked up from reference TRBV29-1 and TRBJ1-2): SAVISQKPSRDICQRGTSLTIQCQVDSQVTMMFWYRQQPGQSLTLIATANQGSEATYESGFVIDKFPISRPNLTFSTLTVSNMSPEDSSIYLCSAGVGAGGYTFGSGTRLTVV.

This clone was found a few times. The chain recombines TRBV18 with TRBJ2-1, with D unclear. Trimming took 6 bases from V and 1 from J, leaving 10 bases between them. Germline-derived CDR1 and CDR2 are KGHSH and LQKENI. The CDR3 runs 14 residues. The CDR3 DNA reads as TGTGCCAGCTCGGGAACCCGATCCTACAATGAGCAGTTCTTC. Translating it yields CASSGTRSYNEQFF.

This sequence joins TRBV6-5 and TRBJ2-2; D not resolved. V was shortened by 10 bases and J by 6 bases, with 15 bases between the two germline ends. The CDR3 loop spans 13 amino acids. Germline CDR1 is MNHEY and CDR2 is SVGAGI. The CDR3 DNA reads TGTGCCACTCGGAAGGGTGACGCCGGGGAGCTGTTTTTT. As protein: CATRKGDAGELFF.

This CDR3 is CASQGQGKASNYGYTF. The DNA for the CDR3 is TGCGCCAGCCAGGGACAGGGGAAGGCTTCAAACTATGGCTACACCTTC. V gene TRBV10-2 combines with J gene TRBJ1-2, with TRBD1 matching 10 bases. This CDR3 is 16 amino acids long. Germline V gene lookup returns CDR1 WSHSY and CDR2 SAAADI. Losses at the gene ends were 8 bases for V and 2 bases for J; bases not matched to a gene: 11.

Only a few counts were recorded for this clone. For the CDR3, the DNA is TGTGCCATCAGTCCCTCCAGGGGGACTAGCGGGATTCTGGATACGCAGTATTTT. Translated, it gives CAISPSRGTSGILDTQYF. This sequence joins TRBV10-3 and TRBJ2-3, with 13 bases aligning to TRBD2. V was pared by 5 bases and J by 6 bases, with 14 bases of the junction left unmatched. Germline V gene sequence: CDR1 ENHRY, CDR2 SYGVKD. There are 18 residues in the CDR3.

The chain recombines TRBV7-6 with TRBJ1-5, with 11 bases identical to TRBD1. The CDR3 has 15 residues. V was clipped by 5 bases and J by 4 bases; unmatched bases: 4. Germline V gives CDR1 SGHVS, CDR2 FNYEAQ. In DNA, the CDR3 is TGTGCCAGCAGCGACCGGGACAGGGGGAATCAGCCCCAGCATTTT. The encoded protein is CASSDRDRGNQPQHF.

J is TRBJ2-6 and V is TRBV29-1; the match to TRBD2 covers 10 bases. J lost 0 bases, V lost 4 bases, and 3 bases had no gene match. This CDR3 region has 16 residues. CDR1 SQVTM and CDR2 ANQGSEA come from the germline V gene. The CDR3, as DNA: TGCAGCGTTGGGACTAGCGGATACTCTGGGGCCAACGTCCTGACTTTC. Translating it yields CSVGTSGYSGANVLTF.

The V gene is TRBV7-9, the J gene TRBJ1-1; no definite D call. Between the trimmed V and J ends, which lost 5 bases and 1 base, there was a span of 11 bases. Germline V CDR1 and CDR2: SEHNR, FQNEAQ (reference sequence). CDR3 size: 14 residues. CDR3 amino acids: CASSQFTTNTEAFF. The CDR3 DNA reads TGTGCCAGCAGCCAATTTACTACGAACACTGAAGCTTTCTTT.

The chain uses TRBV6-5 and TRBJ2-1, with unresolved D. Per germline, CDR1 MNHEY and CDR2 SVGAGI. The CDR3 loop spans 13 amino acids. Trimming removed 2 bases from V and 9 bases from J, with 11 bases in between. The CDR3 DNA reads as TGTGCCAGCAGTTACATGGTTGGGATTGAGCAGTTCTTC. This codes for CASSYMVGIEQFF.

The chain has TRBV2 and TRBJ1-5, with TRBD1 matching over 10 bases. The CDR3 loop spans 16 amino acids. With 7 bases clipped from V and 0 bases from J, the junction kept 6 bases outside the gene matches. Germline lookup yields CDR1 SNHLY and CDR2 FYNNEI. DNA for the CDR3: TGTGCCAGCACGGACAGGGGGGTGATTAGCAATCAGCCCCAGCATTTT. Protein product: CASTDRGVISNQPQHF.

The chain links TRBV27 to TRBJ2-7; the D is unclear. V lost 2 bases to trimming and J lost 2 bases, with 7 bases between them. CDR3 length equals 13 residues. The germline V gene encodes CDR1 MNHEY and CDR2 SMNVEV (reference sequence). This CDR3 reads CASSLAETYEQYF. Here the CDR3 DNA reads TGTGCCAGCAGTTTAGCGGAGACCTACGAGCAGTACTTC.

This chain joins TRBV4-1 and TRBJ1-2; 12 bases align to TRBD1. CDR3 size: 15 residues. Germline assignment: CDR1 MGHRA and CDR2 YSYEKL. J was trimmed by 6 bases and V by 1 base; bases with no gene match: 3. The CDR3 protein is CASSQGGQGADGYTF. In DNA form, the CDR3 reads TGCGCCAGCAGCCAAGGGGGACAGGGGGCGGATGGCTACACCTTC.

The CDR3 nucleotides read TGTGCCAGCAGTTTCTTGATGGGGACTGAAGCTTTCTTT. Protein sequence: CASSFLMGTEAFF. This sequence joins TRBV27 and TRBJ1-1, with D uncertain. V lost 3 bases and J 5 bases, leaving 10 bases between the germline ends. The CDR3 extends over 13 amino acids. Germline CDR1 MNHEY, CDR2 SMNVEV (reference sequence).

This clone has more than one count but fewer than ten. This chain links TRBV10-3 with TRBJ2-2; D is undetermined. CDR1 is ENHRY, CDR2 SYGVKD, per germline. Trimming took 9 bases from V and 2 from J, leaving 7 bases between them. CDR3 length: 12 amino acids. Written as DNA, the CDR3 is TGTGCCATGACGGCAAACACCGGGGAGCTGTTTTTT. Amino acid sequence: CAMTANTGELFF.

The chain recombines TRBV13 with TRBJ2-5; TRBD2 might be the D (6 bases). The J call may be wrong; the DNA end is better matched by TRBJ2-7. Germline assignment: CDR1 PRHDT and CDR2 FYEKMQ (reference sequence). The CDR3 length is 14 residues. This CDR3 is CASSVGGSFYEQYF. CDR3 DNA: TGTGCCAGCAGCGTCGGAGGGTCGTTTTACGAGCAGTACTTC.

J is TRBJ2-7 and V is TRBV4-1; no firm D call. CDR1 is MGHRA and CDR2 is YSYEKL in the germline V gene. There are 16 residues in the CDR3. The V gene lost 0 bases and the J gene lost 0 bases, with 12 bases spanning the gap. The CDR3 DNA is TGCGCCAGCAGCCAAGAAGCAGGCGTCAGCTCCTACGAGCAGTACTTC. Translated, it gives CASSQEAGVSSYEQYF.

In the case of this clone: Compared with germline, one end of the junction differs, possibly owing to a read error. The chain employs TRBV2 and TRBJ1-1; TRBD1 agrees at 10 bases. Germline V lookup: CDR1 SNHLY, CDR2 FYNNEI. CDR3 length: 15 residues. CDR3 residues: CASSVVGQGDTEAFF. The CDR3 DNA follows: TGTGCCAGCAGCGTTGTAGGACAGGGGGACACTGAAGCCTTCTTT.

This clone has only a few counts. This chain links TRBV10-2 with TRBJ2-1, with TRBD1 matching 7 bases. The length of the CDR3 is 15 residues. Trimming at V came to 4 bases and at J to 6 bases, leaving 9 bases not matched to a gene. The V gene's germline CDR1 is WSHSY and CDR2 SAAADI. CDR3 bases: TGCGCCAGCAGTGTCTTACAGGGGACCGTCAATGAGCAGTTCTTC. It translates to CASSVLQGTVNEQFF.

The rearrangement links TRBV7-9 to TRBJ2-1; the D is unclear. The CDR3 extends over 17 amino acids. Germline V gene data show CDR1 as SEHNR and CDR2 as FQNEAQ (reference sequence). Trimming left V 5 bases short and J 0 bases short, with 17 bases between. The CDR3 loop is CASSRAIDISSYNEQFF. As DNA, the CDR3 is TGTGCCAGCAGCCGGGCGATCGACATCAGCTCCTACAATGAGCAGTTCTTC.

This clone was recorded once. The chain couples TRBV2 to TRBJ2-1; TRBD2 aligns across 7 bases. The CDR3 covers 18 residues. Germline V gene data show CDR1 as SNHLY and CDR2 as FYNNEI. V was pared by 4 bases and J by 2 bases, with 14 bases of the junction left unmatched. The CDR3 is CASSGFVVAGATYNEQFF. CDR3 sequence (DNA): TGTGCCAGCAGTGGCTTCGTGGTAGCGGGCGCCACCTACAATGAGCAGTTCTTC.

The V call is TRBV10-2, the J call TRBJ2-3; possibly TRBD2 for D (6 bases). Trimming removed 5 bases from V and 2 bases from J, with 14 bases in between. The CDR3 consists of 15 residues. From germline, CDR1 is WSHSY and CDR2 SAAADI. CDR3 sequence: CASSSTAGLTDTQYF. The CDR3 DNA reads as TGCGCCAGCAGTTCTACTGCGGGACTCACAGATACGCAGTATTTT.

This clone was seen a single time. The CDR3 nucleotides are TGCGCCAGCAGCCACGGACAGGGCCCTAGCAATCAGCCCCAGCATTTT. As protein: CASSHGQGPSNQPQHF. The V and J genes are TRBV4-1 and TRBJ1-5, with TRBD1 matching over 8 bases. V lost 3 bases to trimming and J lost 0 bases; unmatched junction nucleotides: 4. CDR3 length: 16 residues. In germline, CDR1 is MGHRA, CDR2 YSYEKL.